The present T cell receptor beta chain was sequenced within a study of T cells after yellow fever vaccination. A process of 5'RACE template switching, which added a universal primer site and UMIs, was used to make TCR cDNA. TCRdb analysed the 5' RACE reads with MiXCR anew, one entry per CDR3 protein. The table lists hundreds of thousands of distinct CDR3 sequences, more than 9% of them singletons. Remarks on this clonotype: The target antigen is unknown.

Per germline, CDR1 SGHVS and CDR2 FNYEAQ. Unmatched junction bases numbered 8, after V lost 5 bases and J lost 2 bases. This CDR3 is built from 16 residues. Study outcomes and limitations: Only a minor proportion of clonotypes was detected across both CD4 and CD8 compartments.

The material was PBMCs, obtained on the day of the yellow fever booster vaccination. The rearrangement uses TRBV7-6 and TRBJ2-3, with 9 bases aligning to TRBD1. The receptor's source is a man in his thirties or forties who received the YFV17D yellow fever vaccine. This chain's CDR3 is CASSPPGQGPTDTQYF. In DNA, the CDR3 is TGTGCCAGCAGCCCCCCGGGACAGGGACCCACAGATACGCAGTATTTT.